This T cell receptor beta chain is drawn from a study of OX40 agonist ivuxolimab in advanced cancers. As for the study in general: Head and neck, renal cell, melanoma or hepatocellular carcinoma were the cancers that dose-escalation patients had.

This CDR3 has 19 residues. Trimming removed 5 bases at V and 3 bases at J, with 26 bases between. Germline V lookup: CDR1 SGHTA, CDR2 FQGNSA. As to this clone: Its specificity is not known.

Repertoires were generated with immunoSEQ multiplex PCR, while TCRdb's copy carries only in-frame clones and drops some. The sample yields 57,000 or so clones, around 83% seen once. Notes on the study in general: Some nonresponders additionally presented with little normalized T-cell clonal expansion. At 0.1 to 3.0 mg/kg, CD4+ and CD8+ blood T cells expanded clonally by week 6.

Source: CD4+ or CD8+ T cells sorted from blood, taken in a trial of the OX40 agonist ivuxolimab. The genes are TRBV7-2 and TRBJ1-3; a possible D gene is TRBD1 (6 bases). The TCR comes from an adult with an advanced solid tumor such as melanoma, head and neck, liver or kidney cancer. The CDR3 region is CASSAKPGGAQMNGNTIYF. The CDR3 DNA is TGTGCCAGCAGCGCTAAACCCGGGGGGGCGCAGATGAATGGAAACACCATATATTTT.